Shown below are 14 T cell receptor beta chains from a single sample sequenced in a study of blood T cell repertoires in COVID-19. Repertoires were generated with immunoSEQ multiplex PCR, while TCRdb's copy carries only in-frame clones and drops some. The sample comprises under 450,000 clones, approximately 89% of which are singletons, and roughly 1.6% rests with the top ten. The sequenced sample consisted of peripheral blood. Receptor source: a woman aged 40-49 years with COVID-19, enrolled during active disease.

The chain combines TRBV9 with TRBJ1-2, with 7 bases lining up with TRBD1. This CDR3 comprises 16 residues. Germline V CDR1 and CDR2: SGDLS, YYNGEE. With V trimmed by 4 bases and J by 1 base, 10 bases remained unmatched. The CDR3 DNA reads as TGTGCCAGCAGCAGTTTCGGGACAGCCTATAACTATGGCTACACCTTC. It specifies CASSSFGTAYNYGYTF.

This chain uses TRBV28 with TRBJ2-3; D perhaps matches TRBD2 (5 bases). CDR3 length equals 15 residues. Germline V gene sequence: CDR1 MDHEN, CDR2 SYDVKM. The V end lost 3 bases, the J end lost 6 bases, and 16 bases lay between the germline ends. The CDR3 DNA reads as TGTGCCAGCAGTTTGTTCCGGACGGGGTGGGATACGCAGTATTTT. Translation gives CASSLFRTGWDTQYF.

V gene TRBV29-1 combines with J gene TRBJ1-4, with D possibly TRBD1 on 6 matching bases. V lost 7 bases and J lost 7, with 16 bases in between. This CDR3 is built from 13 residues. Germline values: CDR1 SQVTM, CDR2 ANQGSEA. The CDR3 here is CSADAGVGEKLFF. Here the CDR3 DNA reads TGCAGCGCCGACGCAGGGGTGGGTGAAAAACTGTTTTTT. The whole variable domain, filled in from reference TRBV29-1 and TRBJ1-4, reads SAVISQKPSRDICQRGTSLTIQCQVDSQVTMMFWYRQQPGQSLTLIATANQGSEATYESGFVIDKFPISRPNLTFSTLTVSNMSPEDSSIYLCSADAGVGEKLFFGSGTQLSVL.

The sample holds one count of this clone. The chain is built from TRBV10-3 and TRBJ1-1; 7 nucleotides line up with TRBD1. This CDR3 region has 15 residues. With 4 bases clipped from V and 3 bases from J, the junction kept 8 bases outside the gene matches. Germline lookup yields CDR1 ENHRY and CDR2 SYGVKD. CDR3 loop: CAISAGARGDTEAFF. CDR3 DNA sequence: TGTGCCATCAGTGCTGGGGCCAGGGGGGACACTGAAGCTTTCTTT.

This clone turned up a few times. This same CDR3 is encoded by further DNA sequences in the sample. The gene calls are TRBV28 and TRBJ1-2, with D possibly matching TRBD1 (5 bases). This CDR3 spans 13 amino acids. V lost 3 bases and J lost 7, with 12 bases in between. CDR1 MDHEN and CDR2 SYDVKM come from the germline V gene. CDR3 region: CASSLGGGSGYTF. The CDR3 DNA follows: TGTGCCAGCAGTTTGGGGGGTGGGAGTGGCTACACCTTC.

The table lists this clone with a count of one. The gene calls are TRBV5-1 and TRBJ2-2, with no clear D. The CDR3 has 15 amino acids. Trimming cost V 0 bases and J 5 bases, with 11 bases left between them. Per the germline V gene, CDR1 is SGHRS and CDR2 is YFSETQ. The CDR3 region is CASSLDTTPTGELFF. CDR3 nucleotides: TGCGCCAGCAGCTTGGATACGACACCAACCGGGGAGCTGTTTTTT.

This clone was seen just once. The chain has TRBV6-2 or TRBV6-3 and TRBJ2-1, with 8 bases aligning to TRBD2. The length of the CDR3 is 19 residues. CDR1 and CDR2 (germline): MNHEY, SVGEGT. The V segment lost 4 bases and the J segment 0 bases; nucleotides outside the gene matches: 14. DNA of the CDR3: TGTGCCAGCAGTTCTTTTGGACTAGCACGCCAAGGCTCCTACAATGAGCAGTTCTTC. It codes for CASSSFGLARQGSYNEQFF.

This chain connects TRBV6-5 to TRBJ1-1; possibly TRBD1 for D (5 bases). This CDR3 has 14 residues. Germline V gene lookup returns CDR1 MNHEY and CDR2 SVGAGI. Trimming took 9 bases from V and 3 from J, leaving 17 bases between them. In DNA form, the CDR3 reads TGTGCCAGTTCGAGGTCCAGGGTGGACACTGAAGCTTTCTTT. Protein product: CASSRSRVDTEAFF.

V and J are TRBV6-1 and TRBJ2-1; possibly TRBD1 for D (5 bases). Germline assignment: CDR1 MNHNS and CDR2 SASEGT. Trimming removed 2 bases at V and 9 bases at J, with 17 bases between. CDR3 length equals 15 residues. CDR3: CASSELRQSQGEQFF. The CDR3, as DNA: TGTGCCAGCAGTGAACTTAGACAGAGCCAAGGTGAGCAGTTCTTC.

This chain connects TRBV12-3 or TRBV12-4 to TRBJ2-1; D is possibly TRBD1 (6 bases). V dropped 8 bases and J dropped 7 bases, with 15 bases sitting between them. This CDR3 has 13 residues. The CDR3 protein is CASSRDTLNEQFF. Written as DNA, the CDR3 is TGTGCCAGCTCCCGGGACACCTTAAATGAGCAGTTCTTC.

The chain carries TRBV7-9 and TRBJ1-1; D not certain. This CDR3 contains 13 residues. The germline V gene has CDR1 SEHNR and CDR2 FQNEAQ (reference sequence). Trimming removed 0 bases at V and 7 bases at J, with 9 bases between. The CDR3 coding sequence is TGTGCCAGCAGCTTAGCGCTGGCATTTGAAGCTTTCTTT. Its translation is CASSLALAFEAFF.

A word on this clone: Other DNA sequences from this sample encode an identical CDR3 as well. The chain has TRBV28 and TRBJ2-3; 7 bases are shared with TRBD1. V shed 1 base, J shed 3 bases, and the junction held 1 base outside the gene matches. The CDR3 has 14 amino acids. CDR1 and CDR2 (germline): MDHEN, SYDVKM. CDR3 loop: CASSLYRGTDTQYF. The CDR3 DNA sequence: TGTGCCAGCAGTTTATACAGGGGAACAGATACGCAGTATTTT.

V and J are TRBV2 and TRBJ1-2, with 8 bases aligning to TRBD1. The CDR3 runs 13 residues. Germline loops: CDR1 SNHLY, CDR2 FYNNEI. After removal of 9 bases from V and 4 bases from J, the junction contained 7 bases not matched to a gene. For the CDR3, the DNA is TGTGCCAGTCGAAACAGGGGGAGCTATGGCTACACCTTC. Translation gives CASRNRGSYGYTF. Full variable domain (missing parts from reference TRBV2 and TRBJ1-2): EPEVTQTPSHQVTQMGQEVILRCVPISNHLYFYWYRQILGQKVEFLVSFYNNEISEKSEIFDDQFSVERPDGSNFTLKIRSTKLEDSAMYFCASRNRGSYGYTFGSGTRLTVV.

The CDR3 loop is CAGTGGSYTEAFF. The CDR3 bases are TGTGCCGGGACCGGGGGTTCGTACACTGAAGCTTTCTTT. The chain links TRBV7-9 to TRBJ1-1; weak D call: TRBD1 (5 bases). The V gene's germline CDR1 is SEHNR and CDR2 FQNEAQ (reference sequence). The CDR3 runs to 13 residues. V was pared by 11 bases and J by 3 bases, with 16 bases between.